The 21 T cell receptor beta chains below come from one sample, sequenced in a study of OX40 agonist ivuxolimab in advanced cancers. TCRdb's table, derived via immunoSEQ multiplex PCR, lists solely in-frame clones and lacks some. The data contain some 42,000 clones, roughly four fifths of them singletons. The sample in question was CD4+ or CD8+ T cells sorted from blood, obtained in a trial of the OX40 agonist ivuxolimab. The receptors stem from an adult with an advanced solid tumor such as melanoma, head and neck, liver or kidney cancer.

The chain is built from TRBV27 and TRBJ2-1; 10 bases are shared with TRBD2. The CDR3 length is 17 residues. Germline V gene data show CDR1 as MNHEY and CDR2 as SMNVEV (reference sequence). V trimming: 3 bases; J trimming: 4 bases; junction bases outside the gene matches: 9. As DNA, the CDR3 is TGTGCCAGCAGTTTTCCTCCGGGACTAGCGTCGTACAATGAGCAGTTCTTC. Translating gives CASSFPPGLASYNEQFF.

This clone appeared a few times. The chain recombines TRBV11-3 with TRBJ1-4; unclear D gene. Germline loops: CDR1 SGHNT, CDR2 YENEEA. The CDR3 totals 12 residues. V lost 4 bases to trimming and J lost 8 bases, with 8 bases between them. The CDR3 DNA follows: TGTGCCAGCAGCTCGGGTGGCGAAAAACTGTTTTTT. Protein product: CASSSGGEKLFF. The full variable domain, its missing parts supplied by reference TRBV11-3 and TRBJ1-4, is EAGVVQSPRYKIIEKKQPVAFWCNPISGHNTLYWYLQNLGQGPELLIRYENEEAVDDSQLPKDRFSAERLKGVDSTLKIQPAELGDSAVYLCASSSGGEKLFFGSGTQLSVL.

The gene calls are TRBV28 and TRBJ2-5, with no clear D. V was trimmed by 4 bases and J by 0 bases, leaving 9 bases between them. Germline CDR1 is MDHEN and CDR2 is SYDVKM. This CDR3 is 14 amino acids long. As DNA, the CDR3 is TGTGCCAGCAGTTCCCCCTCGTACCAAGAGACCCAGTACTTC. Translation: CASSSPSYQETQYF.

The J gene is TRBJ2-7, the V gene TRBV7-6; maybe TRBD2 (6 bases). Between the trimmed V and J ends, which lost 0 bases and 0 bases, there was a span of 9 bases. CDR3 length: 15 amino acids. Germline CDR1 SGHVS, CDR2 FNYEAQ. CDR3 region: CASSLASGHSYEQYF. CDR3 nucleotides: TGTGCCAGCAGCTTAGCGAGCGGGCACTCCTACGAGCAGTACTTC.

This clone was seen more than once but under ten times. J is TRBJ2-7 and V is TRBV4-3; 7 positions match TRBD1. Germline V gene sequence: CDR1 LGHNA, CDR2 YSLEER. The V segment lost 3 bases and the J segment 3 bases; nucleotides outside the gene matches: 2. CDR3 length: 13 amino acids. DNA for the CDR3: TGCGCCAGCAGCCAGTACAGGGGCTACGAGCAGTACTTC. This sequence encodes CASSQYRGYEQYF.

The chain has TRBV14 and TRBJ1-6, with a tentative D call TRBD1 (5 bases). Germline V gene lookup returns CDR1 SGHDN and CDR2 FVKESK. CDR3 length equals 19 residues. Trimming took off 4 bases at V and 4 bases at J, with 23 bases between the two ends. The CDR3 DNA is TGTGCCAGCAGCCTGGCGAGGGGAAAGCCGAAACCTTATAATTCACCCCTCCACTTT. Protein product: CASSLARGKPKPYNSPLHF.

The chain links TRBV5-1 to TRBJ1-1; 7 bases are shared with TRBD1. The trim removed 2 bases at V and 1 base at J, leaving 5 bases unmatched. Per germline, CDR1 SGHRS and CDR2 YFSETQ. The CDR3 totals 15 residues. CDR3 amino acids: CASSLQGSTNTEAFF. CDR3 nucleotide sequence: TGCGCCAGCAGCTTACAGGGGTCAACGAACACTGAAGCTTTCTTT.

The V call is TRBV10-1, the J call TRBJ2-7, with D maybe TRBD2 (6 bases). V was clipped by 3 bases and J by 3 bases, with 21 bases between them. CDR3 size: 17 residues. Germline lookup yields CDR1 WNHNN and CDR2 SYGVQD (reference sequence). The CDR3 region has the DNA TGCGCCAGCAGTGAAACTAGTAGGGGTTGGGGAGGCTACGAGCAGTACTTC. Translated, it gives CASSETSRGWGGYEQYF.

The J gene is TRBJ2-5, the V gene TRBV4-2; D remains unclear. The J call may be mistaken, given a closer DNA end match to TRBJ2-7. CDR1 and CDR2 from the germline V gene are LGHNA and YNFKEQ. The CDR3 has 15 amino acids. CDR3 nucleotide sequence: TGTGCCAGCAGCCAAGATCCAGGTATCTCCTACGAGCAGTACTTC. It is translated as CASSQDPGISYEQYF.

This clone was detected once. CDR3 protein: CASSLGQGVGEQYF. CDR3 DNA sequence: TGCGCCAGCAGCTTGGGACAGGGTGTGGGCGAGCAGTACTTC. V is TRBV5-1 and J is TRBJ2-7; 7 bases line up with TRBD1. Germline trimming cut 0 bases from V and 6 bases from J; bases unmatched to any gene: 6. The length of the CDR3 is 14 residues. The germline V gene encodes CDR1 SGHRS and CDR2 YFSETQ.

This chain joins TRBV15 and TRBJ2-6; 8 nucleotides agree with TRBD2. This CDR3 is built from 19 residues. The germline CDR1 and CDR2 sequences are LNHNV and YYDKDF (reference sequence). V shed 5 bases and J 1 base; nucleotides not matched to a gene: 13. This chain's CDR3 is CATSGRGSREASGANVLTF. The CDR3 DNA is TGTGCCACCAGCGGAAGAGGTTCGCGGGAGGCTTCTGGGGCCAACGTCCTGACTTTC.

For the CDR3, the DNA is TGTGCCACCCCGAGCGTTGGGAACACCGGGGAGCTGTTTTTT. It codes for CATPSVGNTGELFF. J is TRBJ2-2 and V is TRBV18; D gene ambiguous. This CDR3 is built from 14 residues. With 10 bases removed from V and 1 base from J, the gap between germline ends came to 13 bases. Per the germline V gene, CDR1 is KGHSH and CDR2 is LQKENI. Drawing the rest from reference TRBV18 and TRBJ2-2, the complete variable domain is NAGVMQNPRHLVRRRGQEARLRCSPMKGHSHVYWYRQLPEEGLKFMVYLQKENIIDESGMPKERFSAEFPKEGPSILRIQQVVRGDSAAYFCATPSVGNTGELFFGEGSRLTVL.

The CDR3 loop is CASSPQWGDTQYF. CDR3 DNA sequence: TGTGCCAGCAGCCCTCAATGGGGGGATACGCAGTATTTT. The rearrangement uses TRBV9 and TRBJ2-3; D may match TRBD1 or TRBD2 (5 bases each). This CDR3 contains 13 residues. Trimming stripped 4 bases from V and 6 bases from J, with 12 bases between. Germline CDR1 SGDLS, CDR2 YYNGEE.

This chain connects TRBV7-8 to TRBJ2-7; 12 bases agree with TRBD2. V shed 2 bases, J shed 2 bases, and the junction held 4 bases outside the gene matches. Germline CDR1 reads SGHVS; CDR2 reads FQNEAQ. This CDR3 is built from 16 residues. The CDR3 loop is CASSLPPSGRAYEQYF. The DNA for the CDR3 is TGTGCCAGCAGCTTACCCCCTAGCGGGAGGGCCTACGAGCAGTACTTC.

The chain combines TRBV7-3 with TRBJ2-1; no firm D call. CDR3 length: 17 residues. Germline V lookup: CDR1 SGHTA, CDR2 FQGTGA. V was cut by 1 base and J by 3 bases, with 16 bases left in between. CDR3 in DNA: TGTGCCAGCAGCTTAAGGGGTGGCTGGGGAAACTACAATGAGCAGTTCTTC. It specifies CASSLRGGWGNYNEQFF. Looking up the rest from reference TRBV7-3 and TRBJ2-1 gives the full variable domain: GAGVSQTPSNKVTEKGKYVELRCDPISGHTALYWYRQSLGQGPEFLIYFQGTGAADDSGLPNDRFFAVRPEGSVSTLKIQRTERGDSAVYLCASSLRGGWGNYNEQFFGPGTRLTVL.

The chain employs TRBV4-3 and TRBJ2-3; TRBD2 is a possible D gene (5 bases). This CDR3 has 17 amino acids. The V gene's germline CDR1 is LGHNA and CDR2 YSLEER. The V end lost 0 bases, the J end lost 3 bases, and 16 bases lay between the germline ends. The CDR3 spells CASSQEEGRLLTDTQYF. The CDR3 nucleotides read TGCGCCAGCAGCCAAGAAGAGGGTCGACTATTAACAGATACGCAGTATTTT.

This rearrangement joins TRBV6-9 to TRBJ1-5; TRBD1 might be the D (5 bases). CDR3 size: 19 residues. The germline V gene has CDR1 MNHGY and CDR2 SVAAGI. Trimming stripped 3 bases from V and 7 bases from J, with 28 bases between. This CDR3 is CASSYAPFGPREPGQPQHF. In nucleotides, the CDR3 is TGTGCCAGCAGTTACGCTCCCTTCGGTCCCAGGGAACCGGGGCAGCCCCAGCATTTT.

The rearrangement links TRBV5-1 to TRBJ2-6, with 9 bases matching TRBD1. This CDR3 region has 16 residues. J lost 2 bases, V lost 2 bases, and 2 bases had no gene match. Germline CDR1 is SGHRS and CDR2 is YFSETQ. The CDR3 DNA is TGCGCCAGCAGCTTATGGACAGGGGCTGGGGCCAACGTCCTGACTTTC. It translates to CASSLWTGAGANVLTF.

The gene calls are TRBV5-4 and TRBJ2-5; D not resolved. This CDR3 region has 14 residues. Trimming stripped 2 bases from V and 5 bases from J, with 13 bases between. The germline CDR1 and CDR2 sequences are SGHNT and YYREEE (reference sequence). CDR3 residues: CASSFPGSRETQYF. As DNA, the CDR3 is TGTGCCAGCAGCTTTCCGGGTTCGAGGGAGACCCAGTACTTC.

This chain joins TRBV6-5 and TRBJ2-5; possibly TRBD1 or TRBD2 for D (5 bases each). This CDR3 has 13 amino acids. V lost 6 bases, J lost 7 bases, and 15 bases lay in between. Germline CDR1 MNHEY, CDR2 SVGAGI. The CDR3 nucleotides are TGTGCCAGCAGAACCGGGGCCTGGGGGACCCAGTACTTC. Translation gives CASRTGAWGTQYF.

The genes are TRBV6-6 and TRBJ2-5; D unclear. The V gene's germline CDR1 is MNHNY and CDR2 SVGAGI (reference sequence). The V gene lost 0 bases and the J gene lost 2 bases, with 1 base spanning the gap. This CDR3 is 12 amino acids long. Here the CDR3 reads CASSYSQETQYF. The CDR3 DNA reads as TGTGCCAGCAGTTACTCTCAAGAGACCCAGTACTTC.